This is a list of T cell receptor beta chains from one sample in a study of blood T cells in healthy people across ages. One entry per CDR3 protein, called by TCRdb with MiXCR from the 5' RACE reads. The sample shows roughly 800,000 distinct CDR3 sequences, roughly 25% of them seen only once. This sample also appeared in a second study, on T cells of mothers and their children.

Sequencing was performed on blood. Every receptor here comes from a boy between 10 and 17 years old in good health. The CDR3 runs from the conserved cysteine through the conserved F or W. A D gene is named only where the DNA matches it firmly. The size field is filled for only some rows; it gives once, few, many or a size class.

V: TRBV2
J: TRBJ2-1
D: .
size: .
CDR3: CASSEYGSNEQFF
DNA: TGTGCCAGCAGTGAATATGGGTCGAATGAGCAGTTCTTC

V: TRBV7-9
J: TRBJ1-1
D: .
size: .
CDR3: CASSLAAGENTEAFF
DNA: TGTGCCAGCAGCTTAGCTGCGGGGGAGAACACTGAAGCTTTCTTT

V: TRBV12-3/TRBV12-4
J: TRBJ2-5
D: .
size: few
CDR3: CASSPSPQTGYQETQYF
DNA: TGTGCCAGCAGCCCCTCACCCCAGACAGGTTACCAAGAGACCCAGTACTTC

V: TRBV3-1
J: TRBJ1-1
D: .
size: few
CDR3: CASSQAGRREVTEAFF
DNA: TGTGCCAGCAGCCAAGCAGGGAGACGGGAGGTCACTGAAGCTTTCTTT

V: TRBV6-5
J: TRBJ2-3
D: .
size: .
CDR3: CASSYAHTLGGRTDTQYF
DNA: TGTGCCAGCAGTTACGCGCATACCCTAGGTGGCCGCACAGATACGCAGTATTTT

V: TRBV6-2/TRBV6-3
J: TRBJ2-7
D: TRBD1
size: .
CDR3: CASRPGQGASFSHEQYF
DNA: TGTGCCAGCAGACCGGGACAGGGGGCATCGTTTTCTCACGAGCAGTACTTC

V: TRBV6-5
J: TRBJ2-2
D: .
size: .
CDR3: CASSYTTRRRTGELFF
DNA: TGTGCCAGCAGTTACACGACTAGACGACGGACCGGGGAGCTGTTTTTT

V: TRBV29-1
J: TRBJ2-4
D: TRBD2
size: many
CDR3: CSATSGGGAKNIQYF
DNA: TGCAGCGCGACTAGCGGGGGGGGAGCCAAAAACATTCAGTACTTC

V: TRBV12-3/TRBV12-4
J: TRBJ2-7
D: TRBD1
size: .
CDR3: CASSLNGQGAIKQYF
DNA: TGTGCCAGCAGTTTAAATGGACAGGGGGCGATTAAGCAGTACTTC

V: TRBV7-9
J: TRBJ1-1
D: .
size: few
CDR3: CASSLVVTEEAFF
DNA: TGTGCCAGCAGCTTAGTGGTGACAGAAGAAGCTTTCTTT

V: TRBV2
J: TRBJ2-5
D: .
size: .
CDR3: CASSESYRRGFGETQYF
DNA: TGTGCCAGCAGTGAATCTTACCGACGGGGCTTTGGGGAGACCCAGTACTTC

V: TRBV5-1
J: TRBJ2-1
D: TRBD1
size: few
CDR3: CASQRDRVYNEQFF
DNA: TGCGCCAGCCAACGGGACAGGGTCTACAATGAGCAGTTCTTC

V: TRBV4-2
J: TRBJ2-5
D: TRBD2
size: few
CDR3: CASSQGRTSGGYQETQYF
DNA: TGTGCCAGCAGCCAGGGAAGGACTAGCGGGGGTTATCAGGAGACCCAGTACTTC

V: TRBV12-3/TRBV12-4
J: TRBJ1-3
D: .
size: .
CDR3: CASSPDRLSSGNTIYF
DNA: TGTGCCAGCAGTCCCGACAGGTTATCTTCTGGAAACACCATATATTTT

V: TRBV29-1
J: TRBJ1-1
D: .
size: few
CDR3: CSVEVPGKNTEAFF
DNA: TGCAGCGTTGAGGTCCCAGGAAAGAACACTGAAGCTTTCTTT

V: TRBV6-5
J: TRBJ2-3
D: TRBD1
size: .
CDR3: CASSSHRGLTDTQYF
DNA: TGTGCCAGCAGTTCCCACAGGGGCCTCACAGATACGCAGTATTTT

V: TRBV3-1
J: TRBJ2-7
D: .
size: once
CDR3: CASSRRGLLYEQYF
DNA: TGTGCCAGCAGCCGACGCGGGCTACTCTACGAGCAGTACTTC

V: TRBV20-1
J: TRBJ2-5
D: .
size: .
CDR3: CSARVTEEAQYF
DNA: TGCAGTGCTAGAGTGACCGAGGAGGCCCAGTACTTC

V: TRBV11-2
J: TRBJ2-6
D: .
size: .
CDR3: CASSPPGASGANVLTF
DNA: TGTGCCAGCAGCCCCCCAGGGGCCTCTGGGGCCAACGTCCTGACTTTC

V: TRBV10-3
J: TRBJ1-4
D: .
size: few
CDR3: CAISGGPNEKLFF
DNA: TGTGCCATCAGCGGAGGGCCTAATGAAAAACTGTTTTTT

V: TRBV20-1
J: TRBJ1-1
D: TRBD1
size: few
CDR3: CSARVNPISGRGPERGTEAFF
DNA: TGCAGTGCTAGAGTGAACCCAATTTCGGGCAGGGGGCCAGAAAGAGGCACTGAAGCTTTCTTT

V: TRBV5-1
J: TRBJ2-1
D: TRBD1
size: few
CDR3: CASSTGQGSYNEQFF
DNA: TGCGCCAGCAGTACCGGACAGGGGTCCTACAATGAGCAGTTCTTC

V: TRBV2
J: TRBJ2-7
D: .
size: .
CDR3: CASSANRDGEEQYF
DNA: TGTGCCAGCAGTGCTAACCGGGACGGGGAGGAGCAGTACTTC

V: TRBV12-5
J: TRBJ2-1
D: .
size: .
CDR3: CASGPPWTAQVQFF
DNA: TGTGCTAGTGGCCCCCCTTGGACAGCCCAGGTCCAGTTCTTC

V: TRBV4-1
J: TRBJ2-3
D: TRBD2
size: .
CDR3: CASSQEGVAGEADTQYF
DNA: TGCGCCAGCAGCCAAGAAGGAGTAGCGGGAGAGGCAGATACGCAGTATTTT

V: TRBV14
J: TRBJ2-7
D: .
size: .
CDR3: CASSQDLGQGKYEQYF
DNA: TGTGCCAGCAGCCAAGATCTGGGGCAGGGAAAATACGAGCAGTACTTC

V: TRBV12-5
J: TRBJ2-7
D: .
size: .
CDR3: CASGSKGAGGQYF
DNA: TGTGCTAGTGGCTCGAAAGGGGCGGGCGGGCAGTACTTC

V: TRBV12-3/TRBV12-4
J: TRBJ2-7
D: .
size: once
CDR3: CASTPSGNYEQYF
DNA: TGTGCCAGCACCCCCAGTGGGAACTACGAGCAGTACTTC

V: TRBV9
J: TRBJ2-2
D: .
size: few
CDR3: CASSVVPGVGELFF
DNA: TGTGCCAGCAGCGTAGTACCCGGGGTCGGGGAGCTGTTTTTT

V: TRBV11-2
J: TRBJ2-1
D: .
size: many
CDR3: CASSYLSNVDEQFF
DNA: TGTGCCAGCAGCTATCTATCTAACGTGGATGAGCAGTTCTTC

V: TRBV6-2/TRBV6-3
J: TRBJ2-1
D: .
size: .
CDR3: CASSYYGGPDNEQFF
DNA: TGTGCCAGCAGTTACTACGGGGGGCCCGACAATGAGCAGTTCTTC

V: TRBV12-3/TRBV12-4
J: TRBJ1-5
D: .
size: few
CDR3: CASARQAHQPQHF
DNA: TGTGCCAGCGCAAGACAGGCTCATCAGCCCCAGCATTTT

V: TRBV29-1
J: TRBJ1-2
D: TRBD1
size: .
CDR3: CSVQRGAGGYGYTF
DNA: TGCAGCGTTCAGAGGGGGGCAGGGGGCTATGGCTACACCTTC

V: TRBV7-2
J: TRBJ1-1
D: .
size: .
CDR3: CASSRSTNTEAFF
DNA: TGTGCCAGCAGCCGGTCAACGAACACTGAAGCTTTCTTT

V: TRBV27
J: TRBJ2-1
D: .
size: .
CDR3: CASSGLSSSYNEQFF
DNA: TGTGCCAGCAGTGGACTGTCCTCTTCCTACAATGAGCAGTTCTTC

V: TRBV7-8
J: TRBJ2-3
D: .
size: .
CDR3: CASSLARIRGVTDTQYF
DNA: TGTGCCAGCAGCTTAGCGCGTATAAGGGGGGTGACAGATACGCAGTATTTT

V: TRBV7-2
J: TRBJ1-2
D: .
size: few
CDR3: CASSPGGVDYGYTF
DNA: TGTGCCAGCTCCCCCGGCGGGGTAGACTATGGCTACACCTTC

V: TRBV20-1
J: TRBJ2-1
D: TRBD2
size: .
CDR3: CSASPGLAGGYTYNEQFF
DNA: TGCAGTGCAAGTCCGGGACTAGCGGGGGGCTATACCTACAATGAGCAGTTCTTC

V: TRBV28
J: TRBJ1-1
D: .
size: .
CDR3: CASRPPGTEAFF
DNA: TGTGCCAGCCGTCCCCCGGGGACTGAAGCTTTCTTT

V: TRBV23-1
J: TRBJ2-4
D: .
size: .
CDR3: CASSRFNLGATLAKNIQYF
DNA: TGCGCCAGCAGTCGATTTAATCTAGGGGCGACTCTAGCCAAAAACATTCAGTACTTC

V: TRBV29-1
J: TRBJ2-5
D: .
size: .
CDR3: CSVEEVQGMGETQYF
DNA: TGCAGCGTTGAAGAAGTGCAGGGTATGGGTGAGACCCAGTACTTC

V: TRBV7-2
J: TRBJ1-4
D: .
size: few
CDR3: CASSLVATTNEKLFF
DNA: TGTGCCAGCAGCTTAGTTGCCACAACTAATGAAAAACTGTTTTTT

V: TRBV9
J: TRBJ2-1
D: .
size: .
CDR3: CASSPAAADNEQFF
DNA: TGTGCCAGCAGCCCGGCCGCAGCTGACAATGAGCAGTTCTTC

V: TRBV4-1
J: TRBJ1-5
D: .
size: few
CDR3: CASNRGDFSNQPQHF
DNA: TGCGCCAGCAACCGAGGGGACTTTAGCAATCAGCCCCAGCATTTT

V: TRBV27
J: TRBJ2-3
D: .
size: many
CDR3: CASSLSGGSTDTQYF
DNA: TGTGCCAGCAGCCTGTCTGGCGGGAGCACAGATACGCAGTATTTT

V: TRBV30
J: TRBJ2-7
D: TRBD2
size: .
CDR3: CAWTLGTSGYEQYF
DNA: TGTGCCTGGACCCTCGGGACTAGCGGCTACGAGCAGTACTTC

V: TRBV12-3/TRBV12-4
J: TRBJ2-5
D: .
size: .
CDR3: CASSQTSPQETQYF
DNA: TGTGCCAGCAGTCAAACCTCGCCCCAAGAGACCCAGTACTTC

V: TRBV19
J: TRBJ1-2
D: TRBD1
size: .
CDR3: CASEGQGSGGYTF
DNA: TGTGCCAGTGAAGGACAGGGGTCGGGCGGCTACACCTTC

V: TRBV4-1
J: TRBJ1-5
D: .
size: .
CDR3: CASSPVPIRGYQPQHF
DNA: TGCGCCAGCAGCCCCGTCCCAATCAGGGGCTATCAGCCCCAGCATTTT

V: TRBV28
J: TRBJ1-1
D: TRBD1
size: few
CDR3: CASSLLTGGDTEAFF
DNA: TGTGCCAGCAGTTTATTGACAGGGGGGGACACTGAAGCTTTCTTT

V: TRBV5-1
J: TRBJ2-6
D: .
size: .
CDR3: CASSLWTAGANVLTF
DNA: TGCGCCAGCAGCTTGTGGACGGCGGGGGCCAACGTCCTGACTTTC

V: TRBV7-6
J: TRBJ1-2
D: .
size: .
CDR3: CASSPWPQGFGCTF
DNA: TGTGCCAGCAGCCCCTGGCCGCAGGGGTTTGGCTGCACCTTC

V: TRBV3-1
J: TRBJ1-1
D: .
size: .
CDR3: CASSTQAVTTEAFF
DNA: TGTGCCAGCAGCACCCAAGCGGTGACCACTGAAGCTTTCTTT

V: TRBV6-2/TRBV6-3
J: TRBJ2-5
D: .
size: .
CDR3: CASSYLLGEKFTETQYF
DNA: TGTGCCAGCAGTTACTTGTTGGGAGAGAAATTTACGGAGACCCAGTACTTC

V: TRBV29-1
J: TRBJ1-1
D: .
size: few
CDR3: CSVGPEAFF
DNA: TGCAGCGTTGGCCCTGAAGCTTTCTTT